Shown below are 24 T cell receptor beta chains from a single sample sequenced in a study of beta chain features in type 1 diabetes. Study-wide results and limits: People with Type 1 diabetes carried modestly yet significantly shorter TCRB CDR3s in all four CD4+ subsets.

The study reverse transcribed the entire isolated RNA, so it sequenced expressed TCRB transcripts. Some clones are missing from TCRdb's copy, which holds only in-frame ones; the method was immunoSEQ multiplex PCR. The sample carries tens of thousands of clones, approximately 50% recorded once. Antigens of these TCRs are unknown. The sequenced material came from central memory CD4+ T cells from blood. The receptors originated from a man aged 30 to 45 with type 1 diabetes.

This clone was seen only a few times. This rearrangement joins TRBV30 to TRBJ2-4; D is possibly TRBD2 (6 bases). Germline CDR1 is GTSNPN and CDR2 is SVGIG (reference sequence). The CDR3 is 13 residues long. V lost 5 bases and J lost 0, with 8 bases in between. The DNA of the CDR3 is TGTGCCTGGGGAGGGCTAGCCAAAAACATTCAGTACTTC. Amino acids: CAWGGLAKNIQYF.

The chain is built from TRBV18 and TRBJ2-5; 10 bases line up with TRBD2. CDR1 and CDR2 from the germline V gene are KGHSH and LQKENI. V shed 2 bases and J 3 bases; nucleotides not matched to a gene: 3. There are 15 residues in the CDR3. The CDR3 nucleotides are TGTGCCAGCTCACCATCCACTAGCGGGGAAGAGACCCAGTACTTC. Protein sequence: CASSPSTSGEETQYF.

This clone has more than one count but fewer than ten. The chain uses TRBV2 and TRBJ2-7; D ambiguous. This CDR3 is built from 14 residues. Germline V CDR1 and CDR2: SNHLY, FYNNEI. V was trimmed by 5 bases and J by 3 bases, leaving 14 bases between them. The DNA of the CDR3 is TGTGCCAGCAGTTTCTCCGGTCGTAACTACGAGCAGTACTTC. Its protein product is CASSFSGRNYEQYF.

J is TRBJ2-1 and V is TRBV19; D gene uncertain. This CDR3 region has 15 residues. Trimming stripped 0 bases from V and 2 bases from J, with 8 bases between. Germline loops: CDR1 LNHDA, CDR2 SQIVND (reference sequence). The CDR3 spells CASSIEGTTYNEQFF. DNA for the CDR3: TGTGCCAGTAGTATAGAAGGAACTACCTACAATGAGCAGTTCTTC.

The V and J genes are TRBV2 and TRBJ2-7, with 9 bases that match TRBD1. V lost 6 bases to trimming and J lost 2 bases; unmatched junction nucleotides: 2. Germline V gene sequence: CDR1 SNHLY, CDR2 FYNNEI. The CDR3 extends over 13 amino acids. The CDR3 bases are TGTGCCAGCAGGGGACAGGGACCCTACGAGCAGTACTTC. This codes for CASRGQGPYEQYF.

The chain carries TRBV6-1 and TRBJ2-7; no clear D. This CDR3 is built from 14 residues. Trimming shortened V by 5 bases and J by 5 bases, and 16 bases separated the two germline ends. In germline, CDR1 is MNHNS, CDR2 SASEGT. CDR3 nucleotides: TGTGCCAGCAGTCTTCGCGGAGCGTGGGACGAGCAGTACTTC. This sequence encodes CASSLRGAWDEQYF.

This clone was seen more than once but under ten times. This chain connects TRBV11-2 to TRBJ2-2; a possible D gene is TRBD1 (5 bases). Trimming removed 6 bases from V and 1 base from J, with 12 bases in between. The CDR3 covers 15 residues. CDR1 is SGHAT and CDR2 is FQNNGV in the germline V gene. The CDR3, as DNA: TGTGCCAGCAGTAGGGCAGGGTTGAACACCGGGGAGCTGTTTTTT. It translates to CASSRAGLNTGELFF.

This rearrangement joins TRBV29-1 to TRBJ2-7; maybe TRBD2 (6 bases). The CDR3 spans 17 residues. Trimming cost V 4 bases and J 1 base, with 23 bases left between them. The germline V gene encodes CDR1 SQVTM and CDR2 ANQGSEA. The CDR3 loop reads CSVVGAGPHIRSYEQYF. The CDR3 DNA is TGCAGCGTTGTAGGAGCGGGCCCGCACATAAGATCCTACGAGCAGTACTTC.

This clone turned up a few times. The V and J genes are TRBV6-1 and TRBJ2-2; TRBD2 aligns across 8 bases. This CDR3 is 15 amino acids long. V trimming: 7 bases; J trimming: 7 bases; junction bases outside the gene matches: 11. Germline CDR1 and CDR2: MNHNS and SASEGT. The CDR3 DNA follows: TGTGCCAGCACTGAGGGACTAGGATATGGCGGGGAGCTGTTTTTT. Amino acid sequence: CASTEGLGYGGELFF.

The gene calls are TRBV2 and TRBJ2-7; 7 positions agree with TRBD2. Trimming took 8 bases from V and 2 from J; bases not matched to a gene: 6. Germline lookup yields CDR1 SNHLY and CDR2 FYNNEI. The CDR3 extends over 13 amino acids. CDR3 loop: CASPRDYAYEQYF. Written as DNA, the CDR3 is TGTGCCAGCCCCCGGGACTACGCCTACGAGCAGTACTTC.

The chain joins TRBV5-1 to TRBJ2-5; D may be TRBD1 (5 bases). The CDR3 loop spans 14 amino acids. Trimming removed 5 bases at V and 2 bases at J, with 13 bases between. Germline V gene sequence: CDR1 SGHRS, CDR2 YFSETQ. The CDR3 DNA follows: TGCGCCAGCAGACCCGACAGCTCTCAAGAGACCCAGTACTTC. As protein: CASRPDSSQETQYF.

The rearrangement links TRBV29-1 to TRBJ1-5, with D hard to call. V lost 1 base and J lost 3, with 7 bases in between. This CDR3 is built from 13 residues. Looked up from germline, CDR1 is SQVTM and CDR2 is ANQGSEA. CDR3 residues: CSVEVELNQPQHF. The CDR3 nucleotides are TGCAGCGTTGAAGTAGAGCTCAATCAGCCCCAGCATTTT.

The gene calls are TRBV9 and TRBJ1-2, with 7 bases aligning to TRBD1. Trimming at V came to 4 bases and at J to 5 bases, leaving 8 bases not matched to a gene. Germline V gives CDR1 SGDLS, CDR2 YYNGEE. The CDR3 has 14 residues. In DNA form, the CDR3 reads TGTGCCAGCAGCCCCCGGGACAGTGGGTATGGCTACACCTTC. Translation gives CASSPRDSGYGYTF.

CDR3 loop: CASSLESRGNSPLHF. The CDR3 DNA reads as TGTGCCAGCAGCTTGGAGTCTCGCGGTAATTCACCCCTCCACTTT. The rearrangement joins TRBV5-4 to TRBJ1-6; unclear D gene. Germline assignment: CDR1 SGHNT and CDR2 YYREEE (reference sequence). The CDR3 is made up of 15 amino acids. Trimming took 0 bases from V and 6 from J, leaving 10 bases between them.

The chain links TRBV2 to TRBJ2-5; tentatively, D is TRBD1 (6 bases). V was cut by 6 bases and J by 3 bases, with 20 bases left in between. Germline V lookup: CDR1 SNHLY, CDR2 FYNNEI. The CDR3 is made up of 16 amino acids. This chain's CDR3 is CASSSAGTRKKETQYF. The CDR3 DNA reads TGTGCCAGCAGCTCCGCCGGGACAAGAAAAAAAGAGACCCAGTACTTC.

This rearrangement joins TRBV30 to TRBJ1-5; 7 nucleotides align to TRBD1. The CDR3 covers 16 residues. V was clipped by 0 bases and J by 0 bases; unmatched bases: 5. Germline-derived CDR1 and CDR2 are GTSNPN and SVGIG (reference sequence). In DNA, the CDR3 is TGTGCCTGGAGTGTAGGGGGCCTGTTTAGCAATCAGCCCCAGCATTTT. Its translation is CAWSVGGLFSNQPQHF.

In its sample, this clone was seen a few times. The V call is TRBV19, the J call TRBJ2-1, with TRBD2 matching over 8 bases. V shed 5 bases, J shed 6 bases, and the junction held 9 bases outside the gene matches. This CDR3 is 15 amino acids long. Germline assignment: CDR1 LNHDA and CDR2 SQIVND (reference sequence). In nucleotides, the CDR3 is TGTGCCAGTAGTGCAATAGCGGGAAGGGGCAATGAGCAGTTCTTC. This codes for CASSAIAGRGNEQFF.

This clone was picked up a small number of times. This sequence joins TRBV7-2 and TRBJ2-7; maybe TRBD2 (5 bases). Germline values: CDR1 SGHTA, CDR2 FQGNSA. With 5 bases removed from V and 2 bases from J, the gap between germline ends came to 16 bases. CDR3 length: 15 amino acids. CDR3: CASSPSRLAAYEQYF. DNA for the CDR3: TGTGCCAGCAGCCCTAGCAGGCTAGCAGCCTACGAGCAGTACTTC.

The table lists this clone with a few counts. The chain links TRBV25-1 to TRBJ2-1, with 8 bases identical to TRBD2. V shed 1 base, J shed 15 bases, and the junction held 5 bases outside the gene matches. The V gene's germline CDR1 is MGHDK and CDR2 SYGVNS. The CDR3 contains 12 residues. Here the CDR3 DNA reads TGTGCCAGCAGTGAATCGGTAGCGGGGACGTTCTTC. This gives the protein CASSESVAGTFF.

The V gene is TRBV4-2, the J gene TRBJ1-3; D uncertain. Trimming took 0 bases from V and 4 from J, leaving 10 bases between them. The CDR3 has 15 residues. The germline CDR1 and CDR2 sequences are LGHNA and YNFKEQ. The CDR3 sequence: CASSQEFIGGNTIYF. CDR3 nucleotide sequence: TGTGCCAGCAGCCAAGAATTCATCGGGGGAAACACCATATATTTT.

This clone appeared a few times. This rearrangement joins TRBV5-4 to TRBJ1-1; TRBD1 is a possible D gene (5 bases). The V end lost 4 bases, the J end lost 7 bases, and 23 bases lay between the germline ends. There are 16 residues in the CDR3. Germline CDR1 and CDR2: SGHNT and YYREEE (reference sequence). CDR3 bases: TGTGCCAGCAGCCGGGGGGGGTACCCCACGGGGGATGAAGCTTTCTTT. Amino acids: CASSRGGYPTGDEAFF.

This clone turned up a few times. The V gene is TRBV5-6, the J gene TRBJ1-2, with D uncertain. The CDR3 consists of 13 residues. V lost 0 bases to trimming and J lost 2 bases, with 5 bases between them. Germline assignment: CDR1 SGHDT and CDR2 YYEEEE. CDR3 residues: CASSLGGNYGYTF. CDR3 nucleotides: TGTGCCAGCAGCTTGGGAGGAAACTATGGCTACACCTTC.

This clone was observed a single time. The V call is TRBV7-6, the J call TRBJ2-7; D gene uncertain. V dropped 0 bases and J dropped 4 bases, with 10 bases sitting between them. Germline V lookup: CDR1 SGHVS, CDR2 FNYEAQ. CDR3 size: 14 residues. The chain's CDR3 is CASSLAPGLYEQYF. CDR3 DNA: TGTGCCAGCAGCTTAGCCCCGGGTTTATACGAGCAGTACTTC.

The chain couples TRBV15 to TRBJ1-1, with no clear D. Germline V CDR1 and CDR2: LNHNV, YYDKDF (reference sequence). The V and J ends lost 9 bases and 5 bases respectively, with 16 bases between them. CDR3 length equals 13 residues. In DNA, the CDR3 is TGTGCCACGACTAGGGAGAGTCAAACTGAAGCTTTCTTT. It yields the protein CATTRESQTEAFF. Complete variable domain (other parts from reference TRBV15 and TRBJ1-1): DAMVIQNPRYQVTQFGKPVTLSCSQTLNHNVMYWYQQKSSQAPKLLFHYYDKDFNNEADTPDNFQSRRPNTSFCFLDIRSPGLGDTAMYLCATTRESQTEAFFGQGTRLTVV.